This T cell receptor (beta chain) was sequenced for a study of post-analysis software for immune sequencing data. Regarding this clonotype: What it recognizes is unknown.

J lost 3 bases, V lost 8 bases, and 3 bases had no gene match. Germline lookup yields CDR1 LGHDT and CDR2 YNNKEL (reference sequence). CDR3 length: 13 amino acids. Whole-study results and caveats: Five TRBV segments were significantly more frequent in patients than in controls. TRBV5-6, TRBV5-1 and TRBV20-1 were among these segments.

Incorporated into the TCR beta cDNA libraries were unique molecular identifiers, which served to reduce PCR and sequencing biases. TCRdb independently ran MiXCR on the PCR reads; one entry per CDR3 protein. This sample has almost 700,000 distinct CDR3 sequences; around 64% occur once, and the top ten carry around 11%. The receptor's source is a girl aged 2 to 9 with multiple sclerosis. The rearrangement uses TRBV3-1 and TRBJ2-3; 9 bases align to TRBD2. The sequenced material came from blood. The CDR3 DNA is TGTGCCAGCGTGAGCGGGAGGACAGATACGCAGTATTTT. Translating it yields CASVSGRTDTQYF.